These 19 T cell receptor beta chains came from one sample sequenced in a study of blood T cell repertoires in COVID-19. The table came from immunoSEQ multiplex PCR; TCRdb's copy has only in-frame clones and leaves some out. This sample has roughly 4,500 clones, with 78% found just once. Sample: peripheral blood. Every receptor here comes from a human donor with active or convalescent COVID-19. The donor label of this sample is uncertain.

V gene TRBV30 combines with J gene TRBJ1-4; 7 bases map to TRBD1. Germline CDR1 GTSNPN, CDR2 SVGIG (reference sequence). The CDR3 is 11 residues long. V shed 3 bases and J 10 bases; nucleotides not matched to a gene: 2. Written as DNA, the CDR3 is TGTGCCTGGAGGCAGGGGGGAAAACTGTTTTTT. Its protein product is CAWRQGGKLFF.

The chain has TRBV19 and TRBJ2-3, with TRBD2 matching over 10 bases. Germline-derived CDR1 and CDR2 are LNHDA and SQIVND (reference sequence). There are 16 residues in the CDR3. With 6 bases clipped from V and 0 bases from J, the junction kept 6 bases outside the gene matches. As DNA, the CDR3 is TGTGCCAGTAGCCTCTTGACTAGCGGGAGCACAGATACGCAGTATTTT. It specifies CASSLLTSGSTDTQYF.

CDR3: CASSYSGGGYGYTF. CDR3 nucleotide sequence: TGTGCCAGCAGTTACTCGGGGGGTGGGTATGGCTACACCTTC. V gene TRBV6-5 combines with J gene TRBJ1-2; TRBD1 is a possible D gene (5 bases). Germline CDR1 reads MNHEY; CDR2 reads SVGAGI. V shed 0 bases and J shed 5 bases, with 10 bases lying between them. The CDR3 spans 14 residues.

The chain has TRBV25-1 and TRBJ1-4; 8 nucleotides line up with TRBD1. V dropped 4 bases and J dropped 8; count of bases not matched to a gene: 9. The CDR3 is 15 amino acids. The germline gives CDR1 MGHDK, CDR2 SYGVNS. CDR3 in amino acids: CASSGTGTGAEKLFF. As DNA, the CDR3 is TGTGCCAGCAGTGGAACCGGGACAGGAGCCGAAAAACTGTTTTTT.

V gene TRBV11-3 combines with J gene TRBJ1-2, with D maybe TRBD1 (6 bases). Trimming took off 5 bases at V and 2 bases at J, with 12 bases between the two ends. Germline V gene lookup returns CDR1 SGHNT and CDR2 YENEEA. This CDR3 comprises 14 residues. In DNA, the CDR3 is TGTGCCAGCAGCCCGAACAGGGACAACTATGGCTACACCTTC. It encodes CASSPNRDNYGYTF.

The chain recombines TRBV5-1 with TRBJ2-1; TRBD2 agrees at 7 bases. This CDR3 is 17 amino acids long. Germline trimming cut 2 bases from V and 8 bases from J; bases unmatched to any gene: 16. Germline V gene lookup returns CDR1 SGHRS and CDR2 YFSETQ. Here the CDR3 DNA reads TGCGCCAGCAGCTTAGGACTAGTCGGGTTGAGTCTAGATGAGCAGTTCTTC. It specifies CASSLGLVGLSLDEQFF. Using reference TRBV5-1 and TRBJ2-1 for the parts outside the CDR3, the full variable domain is KAGVTQTPRYLIKTRGQQVTLSCSPISGHRSVSWYQQTPGQGLQFLFEYFSETQRNKGNFPGRFSGRQFSNSRSEMNVSTLELGDSALYLCASSLGLVGLSLDEQFFGPGTRLTVL.

Concerning this clone: At the DNA level, this CDR3 is encoded by other sequences in the same sample as well. The chain couples TRBV6-1 to TRBJ2-7; maybe TRBD2 (6 bases). Germline V gene lookup returns CDR1 MNHNS and CDR2 SASEGT. The CDR3 spans 15 residues. With 1 base removed from V and 2 bases from J, the gap between germline ends came to 12 bases. CDR3 nucleotide sequence: TGTGCCAGCAGTGAAGATAGTCGGGGGACCTACGAGCAGTACTTC. Translation gives CASSEDSRGTYEQYF.

This clone was recorded once. This chain links TRBV12-5 with TRBJ2-3, with 7 positions matching TRBD1. Germline assignment: CDR1 LGHNT and CDR2 FRNRAP. This CDR3 has 19 amino acids. With V trimmed by 4 bases and J by 2 bases, 18 bases remained unmatched. CDR3 in DNA: TGTGCTAGTGGTTCTAAATATTGGACCTCGGGACAGTCCACAGATACGCAGTATTTT. Translated, it gives CASGSKYWTSGQSTDTQYF.

This clone appeared once. This chain links TRBV7-9 with TRBJ2-7, with 12 nucleotides matching TRBD2. Germline lookup yields CDR1 SEHNR and CDR2 FQNEAQ (reference sequence). The CDR3 has 17 residues. Trimming at V came to 5 bases and at J to 6 bases, leaving 14 bases not matched to a gene. CDR3 region: CASSPRTSGTVGREQYF. CDR3 sequence (DNA): TGTGCCAGCAGCCCCCGGACTAGCGGGACCGTAGGACGCGAGCAGTACTTC.

The chain recombines TRBV7-2 with TRBJ2-2; D is possibly TRBD1 (5 bases). Trimming stripped 5 bases from V and 0 bases from J, with 13 bases between. CDR1 is SGHTA and CDR2 is FQGNSA in the germline V gene. The CDR3 totals 16 residues. CDR3 DNA sequence: TGTGCCAGCAGCCCCAGACAGCTCGCGAACACCGGGGAGCTGTTTTTT. Residues: CASSPRQLANTGELFF.

This chain links TRBV18 with TRBJ1-6; maybe TRBD1 (6 bases). Germline V gene lookup returns CDR1 KGHSH and CDR2 LQKENI. V lost 1 base to trimming and J lost 7 bases, with 8 bases between them. The CDR3 has 14 amino acids. CDR3 protein: CASSPQGVNSPLHF. CDR3 sequence (DNA): TGTGCCAGCTCACCACAGGGGGTCAATTCACCCCTCCACTTT. The full variable domain, in which reference TRBV18 and TRBJ1-6 provide the parts outside the CDR3, is NAGVMQNPRHLVRRRGQEARLRCSPMKGHSHVYWYRQLPEEGLKFMVYLQKENIIDESGMPKERFSAEFPKEGPSILRIQQVVRGDSAAYFCASSPQGVNSPLHFGNGTRLTVT.

The V call is TRBV4-1, the J call TRBJ2-3; the D gene is possibly TRBD2 (6 bases). Deletions cut 4 bases from V and 0 bases from J, with 11 bases between. Per germline, CDR1 MGHRA and CDR2 YSYEKL. There are 15 residues in the CDR3. This CDR3 is CASSPRLESTDTQYF. The CDR3 DNA follows: TGCGCCAGCAGCCCCCGACTAGAAAGCACAGATACGCAGTATTTT.

J is TRBJ2-3 and V is TRBV6-1; 11 positions match TRBD2. CDR3 length equals 15 residues. Trimming took 2 bases from V and 6 from J; bases not matched to a gene: 4. CDR1 and CDR2 from the germline V gene are MNHNS and SASEGT. The CDR3 DNA reads as TGTGCCAGCAGTGAAACTTTAGCGGGGGGGGATACGCAGTATTTT. This translates into CASSETLAGGDTQYF.

This clone was counted once. The V call is TRBV19, the J call TRBJ1-5, with a weak D call TRBD1 (5 bases). This CDR3 spans 14 amino acids. V lost 7 bases and J lost 7, with 17 bases in between. CDR1 is LNHDA, CDR2 SQIVND, per germline (reference sequence). The DNA for the CDR3 is TGTGCCAGTACCACCGGCAGGGCTCGGCAGCCCCAGCATTTT. Protein product: CASTTGRARQPQHF.

The rearrangement joins TRBV5-1 to TRBJ1-5; D not resolved. CDR3 length: 13 amino acids. V shed 3 bases and J shed 7 bases, with 11 bases lying between them. The V gene's germline CDR1 is SGHRS and CDR2 YFSETQ. Here the CDR3 DNA reads TGCGCCAGCAGCTATGGCGAGGGCCAGCCCCAGCATTTT. Its protein product is CASSYGEGQPQHF.

This clone was found a few times. The V gene is TRBV4-3, the J gene TRBJ1-3; tentatively, D is TRBD1 (6 bases). CDR3 length: 21 residues. In germline, CDR1 is LGHNA, CDR2 YSLEER. V lost 0 bases to trimming and J lost 0 bases, with 24 bases between them. CDR3 sequence: CASSQDLVGRGGLFSGNTIYF. The CDR3 DNA is TGCGCCAGCAGCCAAGATCTAGTAGGCCGGGGGGGCCTTTTCTCTGGAAACACCATATATTTT.

The chain couples TRBV11-3 to TRBJ2-7, with D possibly being TRBD1 (5 bases). V lost 1 base, J lost 2 bases, and 9 bases lay in between. Germline loops: CDR1 SGHNT, CDR2 YENEEA. The CDR3 runs 14 residues. CDR3 DNA sequence: TGTGCCAGCAGCTTAGCCCGACAGACCTACGAGCAGTACTTC. Residues: CASSLARQTYEQYF.

J is TRBJ1-1 and V is TRBV4-1; maybe TRBD1 (6 bases). This CDR3 has 13 amino acids. Germline lookup yields CDR1 MGHRA and CDR2 YSYEKL. V lost 10 bases to trimming and J lost 2 bases, with 14 bases between them. DNA of the CDR3: TGCGCCACCAGTTTCGGGACAAACACTGAAGCTTTCTTT. Amino acid sequence: CATSFGTNTEAFF.

The chain recombines TRBV7-8 with TRBJ1-1; 8 positions match TRBD1. In germline, CDR1 is SGHVS, CDR2 FQNEAQ. The CDR3 runs 15 residues. With 7 bases clipped from V and 1 base from J, the junction kept 8 bases outside the gene matches. CDR3 residues: CASKSATGGNTEAFF. For the CDR3, the DNA is TGTGCCAGCAAATCTGCTACAGGGGGGAACACTGAAGCTTTCTTT.